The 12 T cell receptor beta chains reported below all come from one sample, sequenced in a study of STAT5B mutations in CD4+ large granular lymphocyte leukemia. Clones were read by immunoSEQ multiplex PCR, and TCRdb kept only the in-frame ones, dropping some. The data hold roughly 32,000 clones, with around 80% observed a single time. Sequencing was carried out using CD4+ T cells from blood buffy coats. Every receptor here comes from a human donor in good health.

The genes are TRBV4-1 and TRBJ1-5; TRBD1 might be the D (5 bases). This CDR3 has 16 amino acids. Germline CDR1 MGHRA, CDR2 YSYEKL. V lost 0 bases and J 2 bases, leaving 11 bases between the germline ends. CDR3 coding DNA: TGCGCCAGCAGCCAAGATCTCGACAGAGGCAATCAGCCCCAGCATTTT. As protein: CASSQDLDRGNQPQHF.

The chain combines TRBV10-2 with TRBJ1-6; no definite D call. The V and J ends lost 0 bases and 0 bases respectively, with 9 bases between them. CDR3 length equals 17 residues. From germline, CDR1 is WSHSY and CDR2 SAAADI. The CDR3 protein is CASSESRSSSYNSPLHF. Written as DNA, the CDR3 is TGCGCCAGCAGTGAGTCTAGATCGAGCTCCTATAATTCACCCCTCCACTTT.

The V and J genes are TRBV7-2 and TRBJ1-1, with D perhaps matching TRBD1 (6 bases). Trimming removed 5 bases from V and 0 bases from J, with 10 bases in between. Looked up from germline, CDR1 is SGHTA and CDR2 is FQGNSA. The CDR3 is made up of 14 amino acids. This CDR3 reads CASSVGQMNTEAFF. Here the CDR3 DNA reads TGTGCCAGCAGCGTAGGACAGATGAACACTGAAGCTTTCTTT. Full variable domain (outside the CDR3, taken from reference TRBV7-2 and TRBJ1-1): GAGVSQSPSNKVTEKGKDVELRCDPISGHTALYWYRQSLGQGLEFLIYFQGNSAPDKSGLPSDRFSAERTGGSVSTLTIQRTQQEDSAVYLCASSVGQMNTEAFFGQGTRLTVV.

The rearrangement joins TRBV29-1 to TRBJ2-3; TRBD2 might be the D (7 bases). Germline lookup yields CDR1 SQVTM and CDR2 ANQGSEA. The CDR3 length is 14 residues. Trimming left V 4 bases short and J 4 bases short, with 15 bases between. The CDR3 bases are TGCAGCGTTGCTGGGGGCGGGAGCGCAGATACGCAGTATTTT. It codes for CSVAGGGSADTQYF.

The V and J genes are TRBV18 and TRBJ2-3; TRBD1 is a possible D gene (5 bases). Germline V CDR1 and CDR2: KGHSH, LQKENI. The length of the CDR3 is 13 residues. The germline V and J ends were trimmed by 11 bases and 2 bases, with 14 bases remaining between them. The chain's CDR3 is CAYGTGNTDTQYF. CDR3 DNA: TGTGCCTACGGAACAGGCAACACAGATACGCAGTATTTT.

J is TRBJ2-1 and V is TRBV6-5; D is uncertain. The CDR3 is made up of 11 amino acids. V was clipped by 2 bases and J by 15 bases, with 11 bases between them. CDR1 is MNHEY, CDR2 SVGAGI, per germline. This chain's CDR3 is CASSYRWIWFF. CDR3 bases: TGTGCCAGCAGTTACCGATGGATTTGGTTCTTC.

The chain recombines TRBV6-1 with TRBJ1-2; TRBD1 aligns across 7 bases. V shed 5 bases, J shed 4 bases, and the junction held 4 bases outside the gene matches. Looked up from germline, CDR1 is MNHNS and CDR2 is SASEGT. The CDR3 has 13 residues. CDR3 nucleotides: TGTGCCAGCAGTCCGACAGGGACCTATGGCTACACCTTC. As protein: CASSPTGTYGYTF.

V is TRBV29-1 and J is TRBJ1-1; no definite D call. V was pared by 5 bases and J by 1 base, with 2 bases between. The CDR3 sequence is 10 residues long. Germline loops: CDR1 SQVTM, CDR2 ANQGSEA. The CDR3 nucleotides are TGCAGCGTTAAGAACACTGAAGCTTTCTTT. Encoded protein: CSVKNTEAFF. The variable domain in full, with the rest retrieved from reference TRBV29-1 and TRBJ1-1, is SAVISQKPSRDICQRGTSLTIQCQVDSQVTMMFWYRQQPGQSLTLIATANQGSEATYESGFVIDKFPISRPNLTFSTLTVSNMSPEDSSIYLCSVKNTEAFFGQGTRLTVV.

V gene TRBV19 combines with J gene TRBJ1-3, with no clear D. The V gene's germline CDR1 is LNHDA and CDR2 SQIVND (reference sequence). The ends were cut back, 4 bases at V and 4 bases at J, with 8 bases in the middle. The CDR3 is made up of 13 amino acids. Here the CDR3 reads CASSTSKGNTIYF. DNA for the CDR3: TGTGCCAGTAGTACCTCCAAGGGAAACACCATATATTTT.

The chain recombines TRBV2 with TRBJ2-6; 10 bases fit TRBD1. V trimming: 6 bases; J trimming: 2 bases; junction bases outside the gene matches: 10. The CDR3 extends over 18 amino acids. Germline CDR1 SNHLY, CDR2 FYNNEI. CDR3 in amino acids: CASSAISGTGAGANVLTF. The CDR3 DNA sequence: TGTGCCAGCAGCGCAATTTCCGGGACAGGGGCTGGGGCCAACGTCCTGACTTTC.

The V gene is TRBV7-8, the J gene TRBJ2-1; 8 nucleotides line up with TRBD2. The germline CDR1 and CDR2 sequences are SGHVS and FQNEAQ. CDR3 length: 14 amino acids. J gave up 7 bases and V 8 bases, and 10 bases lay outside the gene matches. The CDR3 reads CASDSREGLNEQFF. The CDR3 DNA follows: TGTGCCAGCGACTCCCGGGAGGGGCTTAATGAGCAGTTCTTC.

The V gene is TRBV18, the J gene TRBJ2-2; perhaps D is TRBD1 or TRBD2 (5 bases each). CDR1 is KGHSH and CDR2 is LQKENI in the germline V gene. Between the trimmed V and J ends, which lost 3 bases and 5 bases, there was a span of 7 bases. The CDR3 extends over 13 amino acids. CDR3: CASSPGATGELFF. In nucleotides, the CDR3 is TGTGCCAGCTCACCCGGGGCTACCGGGGAGCTGTTTTTT.